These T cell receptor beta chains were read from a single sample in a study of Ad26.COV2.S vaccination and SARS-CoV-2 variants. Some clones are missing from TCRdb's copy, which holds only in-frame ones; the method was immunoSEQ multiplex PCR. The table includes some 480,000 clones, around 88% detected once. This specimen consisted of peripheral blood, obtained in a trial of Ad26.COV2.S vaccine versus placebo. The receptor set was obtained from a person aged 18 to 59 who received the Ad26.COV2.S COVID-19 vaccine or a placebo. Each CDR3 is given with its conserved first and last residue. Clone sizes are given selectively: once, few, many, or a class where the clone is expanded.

CATTNPGGSGELFF | TRBJ2-2 | 14 | TRBV24-1 | few
CASSMPRRLKNTGELFF | TRBJ2-2 | 17 | TRBV19 | NA
CASSLLTANTEAFF | TRBJ1-1 | 14 | TRBV28 | once
CASSRTSGRNEQYF | TRBJ2-7 | 14 | TRBV6-5 | NA
CAASHLGLGGELFF | TRBJ2-2 | 14 | TRBV6-5 | NA
CSVRTSGIAEQFF | TRBJ2-1 | 13 | TRBV29-1 | NA
CASSSQGQPQHF | TRBJ1-5 | 12 | TRBV27 | NA
CASSLGGGNQPQHF | TRBJ1-5 | 14 | TRBV13 | NA
CASSQDLSGPYKNIQYF | TRBJ2-4 | 17 | TRBV3-1/TRBV3-2 | NA
CSVEVRSNQETQYF | TRBJ2-5 | 14 | TRBV29-1 | NA
CASSDQRTGGPSGRALGDTGELFF | TRBJ2-2 | 24 | TRBV10-1 | NA
CASSETGMGGEQFF | TRBJ2-1 | 14 | TRBV2 | once
CASSLDANHPGTDTQYF | TRBJ2-3 | 17 | TRBV5-1 | NA
CASSLAELAGVREQFF | TRBJ2-1 | 16 | TRBV5-1 | NA
CASSLWGEQYF | TRBJ2-7 | 11 | TRBV12-3/TRBV12-4 | NA
CAWRVADSSYNEQFF | TRBJ2-1 | 15 | TRBV30 | NA
CASSDTGFLDF | TRBJ2-7 | 11 | TRBV5-6 | NA
CATPGGGGFANYGYTF | TRBJ1-2 | 16 | TRBV2 | NA
CASRIDGETQYF | TRBJ2-5 | 12 | TRBV28 | NA
CAWSDPGTGGSLHF | TRBJ1-6 | 14 | TRBV30 | NA
CASSFLGPGELFF | TRBJ2-2 | 13 | TRBV27 | NA
CATGGAGGSPHEQFF | TRBJ2-1 | 15 | TRBV24-1 | NA
CATSTRQSNEKLFF | TRBJ1-4 | 14 | TRBV15 | NA
CASGTLHSGNTIYF | TRBJ1-3 | 14 | TRBV7-8 | NA
CSVDRGRGEKLFF | TRBJ1-4 | 13 | TRBV29-1 | NA
CATSEPRGGAGELFF | TRBJ2-2 | 15 | TRBV24-1 | NA
CASSQATSRNNEQFF | TRBJ2-1 | 15 | TRBV4-3 | NA